The clone carrying this T cell receptor beta chain was seen more than once but under ten times. As yet, its antigen is unknown. The CDR3 has 15 residues. With V trimmed by 8 bases and J by 5 bases, 13 bases remained unmatched. The germline V gene encodes CDR1 MRHNA and CDR2 SNTAGT. These data come from a study of T-cell reconstitution after alpha-beta-depleted transplantation in children. TCRbeta library preparation incorporated unique molecular identifiers. TCRdb called the PCR reads again in MiXCR, with one record for every CDR3 protein. The sample yields 300,000 to 350,000 distinct CDR3 sequences, 15% to 20% seen once. Broader study findings: Recipient T cells and thymic progenitors that survived gave rise to the high TCRbeta diversity observed at day 60 in some patients. Where alpha-beta T cells came from about two months after transplant was reportedly several hundred expanded graft clones. At one year after transplant, newly produced T cells mostly accounted for T-cell counts and diversity.

This clonotype was obtained from a male patient between 2 and 15 years old who had a stem cell transplant for acute lymphoblastic leukemia, so the T cells may come from the graft donor. The chain couples TRBV6-4 to TRBJ2-7; 9 bases fit TRBD2. This sample comprised PBMCs, mostly from graft donor cells, obtained 360 days after TCRalphabeta/CD19-depleted stem cell transplant. In DNA, the CDR3 is TGTGCCAGCGGGGGAGGGACTAGCTTTCTCCACGAGCAGTACTTC. It is translated as CASGGGTSFLHEQYF.